This T cell receptor (beta chain) was recovered during a study of blood T cell repertoires in COVID-19. This CDR3 is 16 amino acids long. Per the germline V gene, CDR1 is LGHNA and CDR2 is YNFKEQ. J was trimmed by 7 bases and V by 2 bases; bases with no gene match: 11. Original methodology: Nucleated cell number was recorded as an estimate derived from reference gene primer amplification. Profiled with immunoSEQ multiplex PCR; TCRdb holds only in-frame clones, not every one. V and J calls and clone size are those listed in that table; D and trimming were worked out from the DNA. The sample has approximately 70,000 clones, 80% to 95% seen once; the top ten hold approximately 4.8%.

The genes are TRBV4-2 and TRBJ1-2; 9 nucleotides match TRBD1. The receptor was derived from a woman aged 55-69 years with active COVID-19. The specimen sequenced was peripheral blood. CDR3 sequence: CASSQPPGQGGGGYTF. DNA of the CDR3: TGTGCCAGCAGCCAACCCCCGGGACAGGGAGGGGGTGGCTACACCTTC.